A selection of T cell receptor beta chains follows, all from one sample in a study of cytomegalovirus exposure and HLA in healthy donors. The data were produced by immunoSEQ multiplex PCR, yet TCRdb's version contains in-frame clones alone and is incomplete. The profile covers about 150,000 clones, with 70% to 85% appearing a single time and roughly 3.4% taken by the ten largest. Sequencing was done on a sample of PBMCs. These TCRs come from a male donor in good health and CMV-seronegative. Each CDR3 is given with its conserved first and last residue. D genes are given only for firm matches. The size entry is marked missing in some rows and otherwise reads once, few, many or a size class.

D: NA; size: NA; V: TRBV5-6; J: TRBJ2-1; DNA: TGTGCCAGCAGCTTCACAGGGTCGGCTGAGCAGTTCTTC; CDR3: CASSFTGSAEQFF
D: NA; size: few; V: TRBV5-4; J: TRBJ2-7; DNA: TGTGCCAGCAGCGGGACACCTTACGAGCAGTACTTC; CDR3: CASSGTPYEQYF
D: NA; size: NA; V: TRBV9; J: TRBJ2-6; DNA: TGTGCCAGCAGCGGCGGAGGCCAGAAAGACTCTGGGGCCAACGTCCTGACTTTC; CDR3: CASSGGGQKDSGANVLTF
D: NA; size: NA; V: TRBV6-6; J: TRBJ1-6; DNA: TGTGCCAGCAGTTACGACAATAATTCACCCCTCCACTTT; CDR3: CASSYDNNSPLHF
D: TRBD2; size: NA; V: TRBV29-1; J: TRBJ2-3; DNA: TGCAGCGTTGCCGGGACTAGCGGCAGCACAGATACGCAGTATTTT; CDR3: CSVAGTSGSTDTQYF
D: NA; size: NA; V: TRBV6-5; J: TRBJ1-4; DNA: TGTGCCAGCAGGCCCGCTAGGTCAGCTAATGAAAAACTGTTTTTT; CDR3: CASRPARSANEKLFF
D: TRBD2; size: NA; V: TRBV7-9; J: TRBJ2-3; DNA: TGTGCCAGCAGCCGAGGACTAGCGGGGTCTAGCACAGATACGCAGTATTTT; CDR3: CASSRGLAGSSTDTQYF
D: NA; size: once; V: TRBV5-1; J: TRBJ1-3; DNA: TGCGCCAGCAGCTTGACGCCACTTGAGGGGGCTGGAAACACCATATATTTT; CDR3: CASSLTPLEGAGNTIYF
D: NA; size: few; V: TRBV29-1; J: TRBJ1-1; DNA: TGCAGCATTGTCGGAGGGGCGGACACTGAAGCTTTCTTT; CDR3: CSIVGGADTEAFF
D: NA; size: NA; V: TRBV4-1; J: TRBJ2-2; DNA: TGCGCCAGCAGCCAAGATCCAGGGCGGAACACCGGGGAGCTGTTTTTT; CDR3: CASSQDPGRNTGELFF
D: NA; size: NA; V: TRBV19; J: TRBJ2-7; DNA: TGTGCCAGTAGTATGTTTCTAGCGAGTCTGGGCGAGCAGTACTTC; CDR3: CASSMFLASLGEQYF
D: TRBD2; size: NA; V: TRBV2; J: TRBJ2-7; DNA: TGTGCCAGCAGTGACGGACTAGCGGGGACCTACGAGCAGTACTTC; CDR3: CASSDGLAGTYEQYF
D: NA; size: NA; V: TRBV27; J: TRBJ1-2; DNA: TGTGCCAGCAGTTTCACCGGTTCGCGTGGCTACACCTTC; CDR3: CASSFTGSRGYTF
D: TRBD1; size: NA; V: TRBV6-5; J: TRBJ1-5; DNA: TGTGCCAGCAGTTGGGGACAGGGAGATCAGCCCCAGCATTTT; CDR3: CASSWGQGDQPQHF
D: NA; size: NA; V: TRBV11-2; J: TRBJ2-2; DNA: TGTGCCAGCAGCTTAGATCGGTGGAACACCGGGGAGCTGTTTTTT; CDR3: CASSLDRWNTGELFF
D: NA; size: few; V: TRBV7-6; J: TRBJ1-6; DNA: TGTGCCAGCAGCTTATACCAGAATTCACCCCTCCACTTT; CDR3: CASSLYQNSPLHF
D: TRBD2; size: NA; V: TRBV7-9; J: TRBJ2-7; DNA: TGTGCCAGCAGCTTAGTTGGCCAGGGAGGGCCTTTCTACGAGCAGTACTTC; CDR3: CASSLVGQGGPFYEQYF
D: NA; size: NA; V: TRBV7-2; J: TRBJ2-7; DNA: TGTGCCAGCAGCCGCCGGGACACCCTTGCCTACGAGCAGTACTTC; CDR3: CASSRRDTLAYEQYF
D: NA; size: NA; V: TRBV4-1; J: TRBJ1-1; DNA: TGCGCCAGCAGCCAAGGGGAGGTTACGAGCACTGAAGCTTTCTTT; CDR3: CASSQGEVTSTEAFF
D: NA; size: NA; V: TRBV6-6; J: TRBJ2-5; DNA: TGTGCCAGCAGTTCCGAGAGTCCCGACCAAGAGACCCAGTACTTC; CDR3: CASSSESPDQETQYF
D: NA; size: NA; V: TRBV21-1; J: TRBJ2-7; DNA: TGTGCCAGCAGCAAAGACTCACCTCACGAGCAGTACTTC; CDR3: CASSKDSPHEQYF
D: TRBD1; size: NA; V: TRBV4-1; J: TRBJ1-3; DNA: TGCGCCAGCAGCCAAGATAACAGGGGCACTGGAAACACCATATATTTT; CDR3: CASSQDNRGTGNTIYF
D: NA; size: NA; V: TRBV7-9; J: TRBJ1-1; DNA: TGTTCCAGCAGCTTCTGGGGGAGGGACACTGAAGCTTTCTTT; CDR3: CSSSFWGRDTEAFF
D: NA; size: NA; V: TRBV21-1; J: TRBJ1-5; DNA: TGTGCCAGCAGCAATAAGGGGGGCAATCAGCCCCAGCATTTT; CDR3: CASSNKGGNQPQHF
D: NA; size: NA; V: TRBV9; J: TRBJ2-7; DNA: TGTGCCAGCAGCGTAGATGGCAGGGGCTACGAGCAGTACTTC; CDR3: CASSVDGRGYEQYF